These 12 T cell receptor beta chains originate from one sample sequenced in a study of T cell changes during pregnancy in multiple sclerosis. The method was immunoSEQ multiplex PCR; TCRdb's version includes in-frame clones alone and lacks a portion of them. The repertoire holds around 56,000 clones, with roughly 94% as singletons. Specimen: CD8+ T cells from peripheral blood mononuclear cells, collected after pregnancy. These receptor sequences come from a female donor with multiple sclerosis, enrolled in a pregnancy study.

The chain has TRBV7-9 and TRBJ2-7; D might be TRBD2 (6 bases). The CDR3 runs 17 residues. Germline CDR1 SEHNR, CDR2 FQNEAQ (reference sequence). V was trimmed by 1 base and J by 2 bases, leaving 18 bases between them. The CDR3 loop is CASSLEGWSGLTYEQYF. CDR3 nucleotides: TGTGCCAGCAGCTTAGAGGGCTGGAGCGGGCTTACCTACGAGCAGTACTTC. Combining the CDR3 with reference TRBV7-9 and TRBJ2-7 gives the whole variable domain DTGVSQNPRHKITKRGQNVTFRCDPISEHNRLYWYRQTLGQGPEFLTYFQNEAQLEKSRLLSDRFSAERPKGSFSTLEIQRTEQGDSAMYLCASSLEGWSGLTYEQYFGPGTRLTVT.

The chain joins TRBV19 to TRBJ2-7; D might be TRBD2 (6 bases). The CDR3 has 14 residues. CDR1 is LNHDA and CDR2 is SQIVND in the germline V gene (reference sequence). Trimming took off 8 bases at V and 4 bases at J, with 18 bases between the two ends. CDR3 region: CASAKDYPGYEQYF. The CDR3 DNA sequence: TGTGCCAGTGCTAAGGACTACCCGGGATACGAGCAGTACTTC.

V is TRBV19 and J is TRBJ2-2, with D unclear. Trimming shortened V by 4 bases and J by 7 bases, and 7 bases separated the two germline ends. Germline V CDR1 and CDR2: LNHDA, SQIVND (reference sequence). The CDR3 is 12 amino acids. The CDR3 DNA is TGTGCCAGTAGTAGCCCGGGCGGGGAGCTGTTTTTT. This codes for CASSSPGGELFF.

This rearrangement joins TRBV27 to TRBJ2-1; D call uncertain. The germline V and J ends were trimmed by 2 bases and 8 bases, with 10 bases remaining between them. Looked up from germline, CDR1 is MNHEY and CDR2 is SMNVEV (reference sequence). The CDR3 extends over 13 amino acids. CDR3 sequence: CASSLIRYDEQFF. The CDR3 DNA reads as TGTGCCAGCAGTTTAATCCGTTATGATGAGCAGTTCTTC.

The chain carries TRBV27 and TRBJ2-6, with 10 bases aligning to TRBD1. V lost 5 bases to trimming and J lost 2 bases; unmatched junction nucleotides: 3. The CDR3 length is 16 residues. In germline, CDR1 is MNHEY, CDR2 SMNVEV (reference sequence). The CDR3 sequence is CASSETGGTGANVLTF. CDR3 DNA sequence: TGTGCCAGCAGTGAGACAGGGGGCACTGGGGCCAACGTCCTGACTTTC.

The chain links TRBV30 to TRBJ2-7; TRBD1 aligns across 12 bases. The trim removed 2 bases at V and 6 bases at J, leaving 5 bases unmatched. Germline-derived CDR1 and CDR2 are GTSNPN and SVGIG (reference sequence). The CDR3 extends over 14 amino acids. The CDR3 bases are TGTGCCTGGAGTACCGGGACAGGGGGCCTCGAGCAGTACTTC. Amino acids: CAWSTGTGGLEQYF.

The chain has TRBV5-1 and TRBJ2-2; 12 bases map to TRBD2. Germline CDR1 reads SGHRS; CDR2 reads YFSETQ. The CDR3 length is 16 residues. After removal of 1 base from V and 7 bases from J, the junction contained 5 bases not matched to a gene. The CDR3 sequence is CASSLRLAGVGGELFF. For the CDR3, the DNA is TGCGCCAGCAGCTTGAGACTAGCGGGAGTAGGCGGGGAGCTGTTTTTT.

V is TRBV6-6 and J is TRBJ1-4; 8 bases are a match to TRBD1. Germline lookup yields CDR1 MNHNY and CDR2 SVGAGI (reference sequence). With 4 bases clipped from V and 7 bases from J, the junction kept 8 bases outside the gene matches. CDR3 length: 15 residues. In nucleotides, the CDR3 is TGTGCCAGCAGTTCGGGACAGGAGGGAGGTGAAAAACTGTTTTTT. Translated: CASSSGQEGGEKLFF.

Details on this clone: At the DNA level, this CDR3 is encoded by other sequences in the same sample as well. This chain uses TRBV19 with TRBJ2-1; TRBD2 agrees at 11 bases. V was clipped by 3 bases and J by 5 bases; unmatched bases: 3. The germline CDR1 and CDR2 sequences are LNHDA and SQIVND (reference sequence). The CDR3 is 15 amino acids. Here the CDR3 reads CASSITSGSNNEQFF. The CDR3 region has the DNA TGTGCCAGTAGTATTACTAGCGGGAGTAACAATGAGCAGTTCTTC.

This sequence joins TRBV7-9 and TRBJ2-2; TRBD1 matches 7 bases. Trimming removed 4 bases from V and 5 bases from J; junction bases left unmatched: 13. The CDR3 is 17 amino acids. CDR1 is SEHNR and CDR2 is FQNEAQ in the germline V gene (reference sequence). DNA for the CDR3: TGTGCCAGCAGCTCGGATATTTGGGGGACAGATACCGGGGAGCTGTTTTTT. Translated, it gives CASSSDIWGTDTGELFF.

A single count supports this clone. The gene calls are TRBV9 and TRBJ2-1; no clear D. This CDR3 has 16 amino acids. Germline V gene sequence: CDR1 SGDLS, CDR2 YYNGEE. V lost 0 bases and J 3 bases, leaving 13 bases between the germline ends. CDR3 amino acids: CASSVEVLGSYNEQFF. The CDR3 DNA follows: TGTGCCAGCAGCGTAGAGGTTCTGGGCAGCTACAATGAGCAGTTCTTC.

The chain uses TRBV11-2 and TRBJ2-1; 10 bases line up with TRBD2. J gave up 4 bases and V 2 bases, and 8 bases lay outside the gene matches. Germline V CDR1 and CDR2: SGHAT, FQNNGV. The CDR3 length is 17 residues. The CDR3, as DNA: TGTGCCAGCAGCTTAAGGCCCGGACTAGCGGAGTACAATGAGCAGTTCTTC. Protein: CASSLRPGLAEYNEQFF.